These 19 T cell receptor beta chains share one sample of origin, sequenced in a study of blood T cells in healthy people across ages. It was with a sample-barcoded 5' primer and a J-beta primer mix that a second PCR of roughly 7 to 12 cycles was run. In TCRdb, the 5' RACE reads were re-called with MiXCR into one record per CDR3 protein. The data show 780,000 or so distinct CDR3 sequences, roughly three fifths seen once. What was sequenced was blood. The source of these receptors is a man aged 40-55 years in good health.

In this sample, this clonotype turned up many times. The genes are TRBV15 and TRBJ2-3; D ambiguous. Germline V gene sequence: CDR1 LNHNV, CDR2 YYDKDF (reference sequence). The CDR3 is 13 residues long. The V end was cut by 3 bases, the J end by 4 bases, with 8 bases between. CDR3 coding DNA: TGTGCCACCAGCAGGGACCTGGCAGATACGCAGTATTTT. This encodes CATSRDLADTQYF.

J is TRBJ2-7 and V is TRBV14; D may be TRBD1 or TRBD2 (5 bases each). The CDR3 is 15 residues long. V gave up 5 bases and J gave up 0 bases, with 14 bases separating them. Germline V gene data show CDR1 as SGHDN and CDR2 as FVKESK. CDR3 protein: CASSNGTGISYEQYF. Written as DNA, the CDR3 is TGTGCCAGCAGCAACGGGACGGGGATCTCCTACGAGCAGTACTTC.

This chain uses TRBV7-6 with TRBJ2-2, with 8 bases that match TRBD1. CDR3 length: 18 residues. J was trimmed by 2 bases and V by 6 bases; bases with no gene match: 14. Germline lookup yields CDR1 SGHVS and CDR2 FNYEAQ. CDR3 sequence reads: CASRKKPGGSPNTGELFF. The CDR3 bases are TGTGCCAGCAGGAAGAAGCCAGGGGGCAGTCCTAACACCGGGGAGCTGTTTTTT.

The chain uses TRBV5-1 and TRBJ2-5; the D gene is possibly TRBD1 (5 bases). This CDR3 has 16 amino acids. V shed 1 base and J shed 2 bases, with 15 bases lying between them. The V gene's germline CDR1 is SGHRS and CDR2 YFSETQ. In DNA form, the CDR3 reads TGCGCCAGCAGCTTGACAGGTTTGGGGCAACAAGAGACCCAGTACTTC. Amino acid sequence: CASSLTGLGQQETQYF.

CDR3 sequence (DNA): TGCAGTGCCGACCCGGAGAGCTCCTACAATGAGCAGTTCTTC. This translates into CSADPESSYNEQFF. The rearrangement uses TRBV20-1 and TRBJ2-1; unclear D gene. This CDR3 is 14 amino acids long. The germline CDR1 and CDR2 sequences are DFQATT and SNEGSKA (reference sequence). Trimming took off 6 bases at V and 0 bases at J, with 12 bases between the two ends.

The CDR3 is CASSAEIGIYEQYF. In nucleotides, the CDR3 is TGTGCCAGCAGCGCCGAAATTGGGATCTACGAGCAGTACTTC. V is TRBV5-5 and J is TRBJ2-5; D uncertain. The last part of the DNA fits TRBJ2-7 better; the J call may be wrong. The CDR3 runs 14 residues. Germline CDR1 and CDR2: SGHKS and YYEKEE (reference sequence).

CDR3 sequence: CSVPSGRGFDNEQYF. The CDR3 DNA sequence: TGCAGCGTCCCCTCGGGCAGGGGTTTTGACAATGAGCAGTACTTC. This rearrangement joins TRBV29-1 to TRBJ2-7; D is perhaps TRBD1 (6 bases). CDR1 SQVTM and CDR2 ANQGSEA come from the germline V gene. This CDR3 is 15 amino acids long. Trimming stripped 6 bases from V and 7 bases from J, with 25 bases between.

The chain couples TRBV6-5 to TRBJ1-6; D remains unclear. Trimming shortened V by 5 bases and J by 9 bases, and 11 bases separated the two germline ends. The CDR3 runs to 13 residues. Germline V lookup: CDR1 MNHEY, CDR2 SVGAGI. CDR3 loop: CASSRNPSSPLHF. The CDR3 DNA sequence: TGTGCCAGCAGTCGTAACCCATCTTCACCCCTCCACTTT.

The rearrangement links TRBV11-2 to TRBJ2-1, with 11 bases aligning to TRBD2. CDR1 is SGHAT, CDR2 FQNNGV, per germline. This CDR3 contains 16 residues. Losses at the gene ends were 6 bases for V and 6 bases for J; bases not matched to a gene: 10. The CDR3, as DNA: TGTGCCAGCAGTAAAATAGCGGGGGGGCCTATCAATGAGCAGTTCTTC. It is translated as CASSKIAGGPINEQFF.

This clonotype occurred many times. This sequence joins TRBV7-9 and TRBJ2-5, with 9 positions matching TRBD1. The germline V gene has CDR1 SEHNR and CDR2 FQNEAQ (reference sequence). After removal of 6 bases from V and 4 bases from J, the junction contained 6 bases not matched to a gene. This CDR3 has 14 amino acids. The chain's CDR3 is CASSSDRGGETQYF. CDR3 sequence (DNA): TGTGCCAGCAGTTCGGACAGGGGAGGAGAGACCCAGTACTTC.

The chain is built from TRBV9 and TRBJ2-1, with 9 bases that match TRBD2. The CDR3 spans 15 residues. Unmatched junction bases numbered 2, after V lost 0 bases and J lost 4 bases. Germline values: CDR1 SGDLS, CDR2 YYNGEE. CDR3 DNA: TGTGCCAGCAGCGTAGGACTAGCGGAATACAATGAGCAGTTCTTC. It specifies CASSVGLAEYNEQFF.

About this clonotype: At one end the junction does not follow the germline gene, possibly because of a read error. The chain joins TRBV3-1 to TRBJ2-5; D may be TRBD1 (6 bases). From germline, CDR1 is LGHDT and CDR2 YNNKEL (reference sequence). The CDR3 contains 12 residues. In DNA form, the CDR3 reads TGTGCCAGCAGGGACAGACAAGAGACCCGGTACTTC. This sequence encodes CASRDRQETRYF.

V and J are TRBV5-1 and TRBJ2-7, with a weak D call TRBD1 (6 bases). TRBJ2-5 explains the end of the DNA better; the J call may be wrong. This CDR3 has 13 residues. Germline V gene sequence: CDR1 SGHRS, CDR2 YFSETQ. The CDR3 loop is CASKESGDETQYF. In nucleotides, the CDR3 is TGCGCCAGCAAAGAATCAGGGGACGAGACCCAGTACTTC.

The gene calls are TRBV29-1 and TRBJ2-7; a weak D match, TRBD2 (6 bases). V lost 5 bases and J 2 bases, leaving 7 bases between the germline ends. Germline V gene data show CDR1 as SQVTM and CDR2 as ANQGSEA. The CDR3 covers 11 residues. In DNA form, the CDR3 reads TGCAGCGTTTGGGGGGCCTACGAGCAGTACTTC. It translates to CSVWGAYEQYF.

V and J are TRBV7-2 and TRBJ2-3, with D possibly being TRBD2 (7 bases). Trimming cost V 7 bases and J 6 bases, with 20 bases left between them. The CDR3 is made up of 15 amino acids. Germline CDR1 and CDR2: SGHTA and FQGNSA. CDR3 residues: CASTPGGLLIDTQYF. The CDR3 DNA follows: TGTGCCAGCACTCCGGGGGGCCTACTTATCGATACGCAGTATTTT.

CDR3 protein: CASSLADFDTQYF. The CDR3 DNA is TGTGCCAGCAGCTTAGCGGACTTTGATACGCAGTATTTT. This chain links TRBV7-9 with TRBJ2-3; possible D gene TRBD2, 5 bases. Germline V gene lookup returns CDR1 SEHNR and CDR2 FQNEAQ (reference sequence). Trimming pared 0 bases from V and 6 bases from J, leaving 7 bases between. This CDR3 contains 13 residues.

This clonotype was observed a few times. The chain recombines TRBV10-2 with TRBJ1-5; 8 nucleotides align to TRBD1. Germline assignment: CDR1 WSHSY and CDR2 SAAADI. The CDR3 extends over 13 amino acids. V gave up 7 bases and J gave up 4 bases; unmatched junction bases: 3. In nucleotides, the CDR3 is TGCGCCAGCACACAGGGGGAGAATCAGCCCCAGCATTTT. Translated, it gives CASTQGENQPQHF.

The V gene is TRBV12-3 or TRBV12-4, the J gene TRBJ2-3, with 10 positions matching TRBD2. V dropped 5 bases and J dropped 3; count of bases not matched to a gene: 5. This CDR3 has 15 residues. The CDR3 here is CASSPSGSRTDTQYF. The CDR3 DNA reads TGTGCCAGCAGTCCTAGCGGGAGTAGAACAGATACGCAGTATTTT.

V gene TRBV3-1 combines with J gene TRBJ2-7; weak D call: TRBD1 (6 bases). The J call is in doubt because the DNA end fits TRBJ2-5 better. This CDR3 region has 16 residues. The germline gives CDR1 LGHDT, CDR2 YNNKEL (reference sequence). CDR3 sequence: CASSQRVTGWAETQYF. In DNA form, the CDR3 reads TGTGCCAGCAGCCAGAGGGTCACAGGGTGGGCGGAGACCCAGTACTTC.